Reported below is one TCR beta chain. Method: immunoSEQ multiplex PCR; TCRdb's copy keeps in-frame clones and lacks some. The data show about 42,000 clones, 77% seen once. These data come from a study of neoadjuvant anti-PD-1 for oral cavity cancer. The germline V gene encodes CDR1 SQVTM and CDR2 ANQGSEA. V dropped 1 base and J dropped 0 bases, with 6 bases sitting between them. The CDR3 sequence is 13 residues long. As to time point: after neoadjuvant nivolumab, at surgical resection. Cohort: HPV-negative, locally advanced oral cavity squamous cell carcinoma patients. The chain carries TRBV29-1 and TRBJ2-5; D not resolved. The clonotype was recovered from a person between 35 and 79 years old with oral cavity squamous cell carcinoma. This sample comprised PBMCs, obtained after nivolumab (anti-PD-1) treatment. CDR3 nucleotides: TGCAGCGTTGAAGTGGGGTACCAAGAGACCCAGTACTTC. Encoded protein: CSVEVGYQETQYF.